These T cell receptor beta chains were read from a single sample in a study of cytomegalovirus exposure and HLA in healthy donors. Clones were sequenced by immunoSEQ multiplex PCR, and TCRdb holds only the in-frame ones, with some missing. The sample holds 200,000 to 250,000 clones. The sample comprised PBMCs. All receptors derive from a girl aged 2-10 years in good health and CMV-seropositive. The CDR3 runs from the conserved cysteine through the conserved F or W. Fields, in order: J gene, V gene, D gene, CDR3 protein, CDR3 DNA. A D gene is named only where the DNA matches it firmly.

>TRBJ2-5|TRBV6-5|TRBD1
CASSYGWQGAGETQYF
TGTGCCAGCAGTTACGGGTGGCAGGGGGCCGGGGAGACCCAGTACTTC
>TRBJ2-1|TRBV10-2|TRBD2
CASSESRTSGSSNEQFF
TGCGCCAGCAGTGAGTCGCGGACTAGCGGGAGCTCCAATGAGCAGTTCTTC
>TRBJ2-7|TRBV27|.
CASSLQPPTELADEQYF
TGTGCCAGCAGTTTGCAACCTCCCACCGAACTAGCTGACGAGCAGTACTTC
>TRBJ1-5|TRBV28|.
CASHLRGDHQPQHF
TGTGCCAGCCATCTCCGGGGGGATCATCAGCCCCAGCATTTT
>TRBJ1-4|TRBV27|TRBD1
CASSLAGQGVNEKLFF
TGTGCCAGCAGTTTAGCCGGACAGGGGGTAAATGAAAAACTGTTTTTT
>TRBJ1-1|TRBV29-1|TRBD1
CSATTNRGGGTEAFF
TGCAGCGCGACTACGAACAGGGGAGGAGGCACTGAAGCTTTCTTT
>TRBJ2-1|TRBV7-6|.
CASSLLPTSGTVSYNEQFF
TGTGCCAGCAGCTTATTACCCACCTCAGGAACTGTTTCCTACAATGAGCAGTTCTTC
>TRBJ1-5|TRBV7-9|TRBD1
CASSLGSGQGSF
TGTGCCAGCAGCTTAGGGTCGGGACAGGGAAGCTTT
>TRBJ2-7|TRBV5-6|TRBD1
CASSLTGVLNEQYF
TGTGCCAGCAGCTTGACAGGGGTCCTGAACGAGCAGTACTTC
>TRBJ2-1|TRBV7-3|TRBD2
CASSSLTGTSGEGAYNEQFF
TGTGCCAGCAGCTCGCTGACCGGGACTAGCGGGGAAGGTGCGTACAATGAGCAGTTCTTC
>TRBJ2-5|TRBV27|TRBD2
CASSARLARKETQYF
TGTGCCAGCAGTGCGCGACTAGCGAGAAAAGAGACCCAGTACTTC
>TRBJ2-5|TRBV9|.
CASSVGRERETQYF
TGTGCCAGCAGCGTAGGTAGGGAGCGGGAGACCCAGTACTTC
>TRBJ2-4|TRBV28|.
CASSLGAKAKNIQYF
TGTGCCAGCAGTTTAGGTGCTAAAGCCAAAAACATTCAGTACTTC
>TRBJ2-1|TRBV28|TRBD1
CASSSRGDRGSEQFF
TGTGCCAGCAGTTCCAGGGGGGACAGGGGTAGCGAGCAGTTCTTC
>TRBJ2-5|TRBV9|.
CASSAHRGGRETQYF
TGTGCCAGCAGCGCTCACAGGGGGGGACGTGAGACCCAGTACTTC
>TRBJ2-1|TRBV7-9|.
CASSRPSYNEQFF
TGTGCCAGCAGCCGTCCTAGCTACAATGAGCAGTTCTTC
>TRBJ2-7|TRBV27|.
CASTRRSGHEQYF
TGTGCCAGCACCCGTCGCTCAGGCCACGAGCAGTACTTC
>TRBJ2-7|TRBV5-4|TRBD2
CASSLHGLAVYEQYF
TGTGCCAGCAGCCTACATGGACTAGCGGTCTACGAGCAGTACTTC
>TRBJ2-5|TRBV6-6|.
CASSLPRGQETQYF
TGTGCCAGCAGTTTGCCCCGGGGGCAAGAGACCCAGTACTTC
>TRBJ2-7|TRBV27|.
CASSPYRVQRFGEQYF
TGTGCCAGCAGTCCCTACCGCGTCCAGCGGTTTGGGGAGCAGTACTTC
>TRBJ1-2|TRBV10-2|TRBD1
CASSADDRGWDYGYTF
TGCGCCAGCAGCGCGGACGACAGGGGATGGGACTATGGCTACACCTTC
>TRBJ2-1|TRBV5-7|.
CASSLEGATSEVGEQFF
TGTGCCAGCAGCTTGGAGGGGGCGACTAGCGAGGTCGGTGAGCAGTTCTTC
>TRBJ2-4|TRBV28|.
CASSPRGEGKNIQYF
TGTGCCAGCAGTCCGAGGGGGGAGGGCAAAAACATTCAGTACTTC
>TRBJ2-5|TRBV28|.
CASSLGGGAETQYF
TGTGCCAGCAGTTTAGGAGGGGGCGCGGAGACCCAGTACTTC
>TRBJ2-1|TRBV7-9|.
CASSTRQHSGTYNEQFF
TGTGCCAGCAGTACCCGACAGCACAGTGGAACCTACAATGAGCAGTTCTTC
>TRBJ2-5|TRBV7-2|.
CASSLAPLSIETQYF
TGTGCCAGCAGCTTAGCCCCGTTATCTATAGAGACCCAGTACTTC
>TRBJ2-1|TRBV27|TRBD1
CASSFMFSQGADEQFF
TGTGCCAGCAGTTTCATGTTTAGTCAGGGGGCAGATGAGCAGTTCTTC
>TRBJ2-7|TRBV21-1|.
CASRKTGGHCEQYF
TGTGCCAGCAGGAAAACAGGGGGGCACTGCGAGCAGTACTTC
>TRBJ2-7|TRBV27|TRBD1
CASSFSSRTGGAPVGEQYF
TGTGCCAGCAGTTTCTCGTCCCGGACAGGGGGCGCCCCGGTGGGCGAGCAGTACTTC
>TRBJ2-3|TRBV6-1|TRBD2
CASSEPQLAARTDTQYF
TGTGCCAGCAGTGAACCCCAACTAGCGGCCCGAACAGATACGCAGTATTTT
>TRBJ2-7|TRBV6-1|TRBD2
CASSEAIAGARVGQYF
TGTGCCAGCAGTGAAGCTATAGCGGGAGCCCGTGTTGGGCAGTACTTC
>TRBJ2-3|TRBV6-5|.
CASSRRTANTDTQYF
TGTGCCAGCAGTCGCAGGACAGCTAACACAGATACGCAGTATTTT
>TRBJ2-3|TRBV5-4|TRBD2
CASSGKREGGGTDTQYF
TGTGCCAGCAGCGGAAAGCGGGAGGGGGGGGGCACAGATACGCAGTATTTT
>TRBJ1-1|TRBV28|.
CASSLVGGTEAFF
TGTGCCAGCAGTTTAGTCGGGGGCACTGAAGCTTTCTTT
>TRBJ1-1|TRBV30|.
CAWDPGTEAFF
TGTGCTTGGGACCCCGGGACTGAAGCTTTCTTT
>TRBJ2-2|TRBV18|.
CASSVLGQSNTGELFF
TGTGCCAGCTCAGTGTTGGGACAATCGAACACCGGGGAGCTGTTTTTT
>TRBJ1-1|TRBV11-2|.
CASSLESFSGRAFF
TGTGCCAGCAGCTTAGAGTCATTCTCTGGGAGGGCTTTCTTT
>TRBJ2-1|TRBV29-1|TRBD2
CSVAYGLAGVTEQFF
TGCAGCGTTGCGTACGGACTAGCGGGAGTTACTGAGCAGTTCTTC
>TRBJ2-1|TRBV2|TRBD2
CASSWTSGSGNEQFF
TGTGCCAGCAGTTGGACTAGCGGGAGTGGCAATGAGCAGTTCTTC
>TRBJ2-1|TRBV19|.
CASSPTGTHHNEQFF
TGTGCCAGTAGCCCCACCGGGACTCATCACAATGAGCAGTTCTTC
>TRBJ2-5|TRBV7-7|TRBD2
CASSLTTSGAETQYF
TGTGCTAGCAGCTTAACGACTAGCGGGGCTGAGACCCAGTACTTC
>TRBJ1-6|TRBV28|.
CASSLWTEVSPLHF
TGTGCCAGCAGTTTATGGACGGAGGTTTCACCCCTCCACTTT
>TRBJ2-5|TRBV28|TRBD1
CASRLRGRETQYF
TGTGCCAGCAGACTCAGGGGGCGGGAGACCCAGTACTTC
>TRBJ2-7|TRBV5-1|.
CASSFRGSSYEQYF
TGCGCCAGCAGCTTTCGAGGGTCCTCCTACGAGCAGTACTTC
>TRBJ1-5|TRBV5-8|.
CASSALGSSNQPQHF
TGTGCCAGCAGCGCCCTAGGGAGTAGCAATCAGCCCCAGCATTTT